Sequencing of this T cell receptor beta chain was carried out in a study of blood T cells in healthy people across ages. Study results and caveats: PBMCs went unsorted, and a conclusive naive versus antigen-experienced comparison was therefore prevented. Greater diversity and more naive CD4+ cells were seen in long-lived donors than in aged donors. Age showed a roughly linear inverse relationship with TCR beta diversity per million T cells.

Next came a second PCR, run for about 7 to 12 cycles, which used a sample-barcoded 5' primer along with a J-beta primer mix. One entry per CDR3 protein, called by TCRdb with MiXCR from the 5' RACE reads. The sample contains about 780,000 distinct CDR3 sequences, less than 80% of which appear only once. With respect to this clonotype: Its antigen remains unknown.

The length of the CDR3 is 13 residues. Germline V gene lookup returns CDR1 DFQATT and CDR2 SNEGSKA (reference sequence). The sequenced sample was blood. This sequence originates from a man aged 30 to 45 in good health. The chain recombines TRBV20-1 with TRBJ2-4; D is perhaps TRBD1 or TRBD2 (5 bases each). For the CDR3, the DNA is TGCAGCGAGACGGGACCAGTACGCCAGGAGCAGTACTTC. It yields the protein CSETGPVRQEQYF.